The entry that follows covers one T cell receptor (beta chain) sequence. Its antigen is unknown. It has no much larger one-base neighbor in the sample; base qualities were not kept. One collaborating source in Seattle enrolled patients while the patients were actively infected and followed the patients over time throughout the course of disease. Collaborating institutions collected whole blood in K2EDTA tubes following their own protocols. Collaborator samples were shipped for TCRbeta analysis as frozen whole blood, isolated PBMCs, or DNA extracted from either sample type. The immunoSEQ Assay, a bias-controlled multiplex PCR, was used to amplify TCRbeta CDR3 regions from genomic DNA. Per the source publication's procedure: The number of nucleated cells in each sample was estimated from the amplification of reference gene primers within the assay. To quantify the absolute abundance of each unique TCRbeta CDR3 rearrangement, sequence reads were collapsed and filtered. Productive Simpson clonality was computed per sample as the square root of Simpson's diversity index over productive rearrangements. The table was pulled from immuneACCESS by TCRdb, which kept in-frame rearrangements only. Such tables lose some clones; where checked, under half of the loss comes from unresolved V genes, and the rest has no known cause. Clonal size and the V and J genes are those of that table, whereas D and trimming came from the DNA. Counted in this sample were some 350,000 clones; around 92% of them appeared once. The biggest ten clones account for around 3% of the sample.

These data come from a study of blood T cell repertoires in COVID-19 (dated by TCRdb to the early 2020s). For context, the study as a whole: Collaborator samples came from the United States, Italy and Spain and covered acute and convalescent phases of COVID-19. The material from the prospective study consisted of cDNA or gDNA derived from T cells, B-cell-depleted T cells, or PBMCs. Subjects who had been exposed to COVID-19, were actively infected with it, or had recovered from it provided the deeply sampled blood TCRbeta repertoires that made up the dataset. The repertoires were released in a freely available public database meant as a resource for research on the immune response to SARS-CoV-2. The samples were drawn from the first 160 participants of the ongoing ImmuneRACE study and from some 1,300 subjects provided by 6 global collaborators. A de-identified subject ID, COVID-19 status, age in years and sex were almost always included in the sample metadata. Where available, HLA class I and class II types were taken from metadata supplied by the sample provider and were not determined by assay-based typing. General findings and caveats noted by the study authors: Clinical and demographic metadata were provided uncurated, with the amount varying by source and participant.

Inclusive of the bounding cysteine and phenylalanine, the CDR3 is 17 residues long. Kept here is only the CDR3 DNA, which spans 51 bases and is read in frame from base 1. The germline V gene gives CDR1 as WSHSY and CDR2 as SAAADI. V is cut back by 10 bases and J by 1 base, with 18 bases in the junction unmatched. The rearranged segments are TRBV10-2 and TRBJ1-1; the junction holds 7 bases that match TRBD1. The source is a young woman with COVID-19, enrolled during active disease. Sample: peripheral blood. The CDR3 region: CATQGDRVLSPNTEAFF. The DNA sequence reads TGCGCCACCCAGGGAGACAGGGTTTTGTCCCCGAACACTGAAGCTTTCTTT.